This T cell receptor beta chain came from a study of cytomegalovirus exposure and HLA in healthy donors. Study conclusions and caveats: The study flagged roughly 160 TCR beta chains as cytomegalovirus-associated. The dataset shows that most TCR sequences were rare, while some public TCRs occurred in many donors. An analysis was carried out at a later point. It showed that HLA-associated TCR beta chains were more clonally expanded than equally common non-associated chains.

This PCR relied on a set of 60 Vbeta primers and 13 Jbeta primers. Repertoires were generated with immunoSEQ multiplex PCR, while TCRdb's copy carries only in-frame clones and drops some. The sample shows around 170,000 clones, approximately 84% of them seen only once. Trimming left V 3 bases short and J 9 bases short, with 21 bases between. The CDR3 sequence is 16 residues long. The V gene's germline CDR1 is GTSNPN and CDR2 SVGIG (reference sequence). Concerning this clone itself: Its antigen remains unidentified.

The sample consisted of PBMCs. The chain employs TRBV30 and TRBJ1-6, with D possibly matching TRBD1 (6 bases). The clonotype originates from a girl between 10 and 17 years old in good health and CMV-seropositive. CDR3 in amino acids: CAWRGDRTAAISPLHF. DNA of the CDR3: TGTGCCTGGAGAGGAGACAGGACTGCAGCGATTTCACCCCTCCACTTT.